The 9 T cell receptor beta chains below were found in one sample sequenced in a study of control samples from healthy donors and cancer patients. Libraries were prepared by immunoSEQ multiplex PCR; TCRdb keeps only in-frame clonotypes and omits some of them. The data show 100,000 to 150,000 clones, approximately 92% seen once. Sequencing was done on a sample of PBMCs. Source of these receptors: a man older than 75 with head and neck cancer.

For the CDR3, the DNA is TGTGCCAGCAGCTTGGTTTCTGGACACCGGATGGATACGCAGTATTTT. It translates to CASSLVSGHRMDTQYF. This chain connects TRBV5-6 to TRBJ2-3; D perhaps matches TRBD1 (5 bases). Germline V gene data show CDR1 as SGHDT and CDR2 as YYEEEE. V lost 0 bases and J 6 bases, leaving 17 bases between the germline ends. This CDR3 has 16 residues. Full variable domain (rest looked up from reference TRBV5-6 and TRBJ2-3): DAGVTQSPTHLIKTRGQQVTLRCSPKSGHDTVSWYQQALGQGPQFIFQYYEEEERQRGNFPDRFSGHQFPNYSSELNVNALLLGDSALYLCASSLVSGHRMDTQYFGPGTRLTVL.

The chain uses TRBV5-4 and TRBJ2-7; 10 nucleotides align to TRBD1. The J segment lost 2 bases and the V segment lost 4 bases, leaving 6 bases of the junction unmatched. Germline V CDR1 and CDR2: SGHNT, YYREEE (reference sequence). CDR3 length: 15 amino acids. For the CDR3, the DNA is TGTGCCAGCAGCCGTAGCGGGACAGGGGCCTACGAGCAGTACTTC. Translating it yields CASSRSGTGAYEQYF.

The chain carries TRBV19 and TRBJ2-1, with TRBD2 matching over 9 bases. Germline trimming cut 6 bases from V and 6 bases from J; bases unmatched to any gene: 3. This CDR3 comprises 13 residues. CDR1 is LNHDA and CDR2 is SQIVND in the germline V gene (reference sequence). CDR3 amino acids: CASRLAGGNEQFF. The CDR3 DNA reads TGTGCCAGTAGACTAGCGGGCGGCAATGAGCAGTTCTTC.

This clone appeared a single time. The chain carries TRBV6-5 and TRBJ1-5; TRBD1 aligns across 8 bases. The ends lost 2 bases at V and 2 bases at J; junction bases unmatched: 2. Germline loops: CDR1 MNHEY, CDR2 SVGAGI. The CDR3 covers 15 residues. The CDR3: CASSYGTGRNQPQHF. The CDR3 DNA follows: TGTGCCAGCAGTTACGGGACAGGCCGCAATCAGCCCCAGCATTTT.

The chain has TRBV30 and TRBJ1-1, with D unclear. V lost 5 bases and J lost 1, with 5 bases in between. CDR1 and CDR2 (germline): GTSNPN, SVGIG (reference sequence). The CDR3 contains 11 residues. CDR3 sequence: CAWGENTEAFF. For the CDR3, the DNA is TGTGCCTGGGGGGAGAACACTGAAGCTTTCTTT.

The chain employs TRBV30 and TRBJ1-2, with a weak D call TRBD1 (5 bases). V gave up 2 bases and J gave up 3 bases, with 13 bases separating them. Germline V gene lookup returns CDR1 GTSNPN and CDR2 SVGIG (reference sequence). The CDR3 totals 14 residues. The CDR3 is CAWSSGSWDYGYTF. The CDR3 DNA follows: TGTGCCTGGAGTTCAGGGAGTTGGGACTATGGCTACACCTTC. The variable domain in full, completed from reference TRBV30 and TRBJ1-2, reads SQTIHQWPATLVQPVGSPLSLECTVEGTSNPNLYWYRQAAGRGLQLLFYSVGIGQISSEVPQNLSASRPQDRQFILSSKKLLLSDSGFYLCAWSSGSWDYGYTFGSGTRLTVV.

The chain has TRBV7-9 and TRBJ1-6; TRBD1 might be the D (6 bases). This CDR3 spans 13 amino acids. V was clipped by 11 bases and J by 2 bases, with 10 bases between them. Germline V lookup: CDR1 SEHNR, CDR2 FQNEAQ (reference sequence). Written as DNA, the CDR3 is TGTGCCGGGGAGGGGGCCTATAATTCACCCCTCCACTTT. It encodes CAGEGAYNSPLHF.

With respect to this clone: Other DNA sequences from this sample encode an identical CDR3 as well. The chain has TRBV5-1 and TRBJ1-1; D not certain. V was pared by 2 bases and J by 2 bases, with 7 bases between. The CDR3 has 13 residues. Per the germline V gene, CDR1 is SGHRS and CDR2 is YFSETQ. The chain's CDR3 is CASSFTENTEAFF. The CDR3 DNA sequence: TGCGCCAGCAGCTTTACAGAAAACACTGAAGCTTTCTTT.

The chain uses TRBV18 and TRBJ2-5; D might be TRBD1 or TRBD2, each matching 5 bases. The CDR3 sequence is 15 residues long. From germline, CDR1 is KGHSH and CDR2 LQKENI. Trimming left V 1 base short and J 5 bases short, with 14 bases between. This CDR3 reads CASSPQGGRDETQYF. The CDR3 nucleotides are TGTGCCAGCTCACCACAAGGAGGCAGGGATGAGACCCAGTACTTC.